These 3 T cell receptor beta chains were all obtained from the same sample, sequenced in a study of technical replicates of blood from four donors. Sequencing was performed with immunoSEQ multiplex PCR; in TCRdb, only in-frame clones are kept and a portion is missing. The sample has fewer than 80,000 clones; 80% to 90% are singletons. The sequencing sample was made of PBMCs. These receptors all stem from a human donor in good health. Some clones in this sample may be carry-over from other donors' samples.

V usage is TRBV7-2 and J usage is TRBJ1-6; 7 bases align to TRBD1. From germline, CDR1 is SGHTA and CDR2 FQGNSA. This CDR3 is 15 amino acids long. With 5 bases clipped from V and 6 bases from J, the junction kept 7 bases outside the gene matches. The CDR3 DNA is TGTGCCAGCAGCCGAGACAGGGCCGGTAATTCACCCCTCCACTTT. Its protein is CASSRDRAGNSPLHF.

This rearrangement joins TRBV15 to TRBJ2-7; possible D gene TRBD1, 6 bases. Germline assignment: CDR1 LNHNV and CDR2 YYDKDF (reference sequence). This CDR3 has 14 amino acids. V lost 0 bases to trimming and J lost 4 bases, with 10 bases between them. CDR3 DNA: TGTGCCACCAGCAGAGAATCAGGACAGTACGAGCAGTACTTC. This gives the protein CATSRESGQYEQYF.

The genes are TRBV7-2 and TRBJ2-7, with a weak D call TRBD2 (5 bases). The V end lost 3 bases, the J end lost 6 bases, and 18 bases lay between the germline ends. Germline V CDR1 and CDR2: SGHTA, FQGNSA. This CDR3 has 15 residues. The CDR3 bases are TGTGCCAGCAGCTTGAGCAGACTAAGAGATGGCGAGCAGTACTTC. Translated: CASSLSRLRDGEQYF.